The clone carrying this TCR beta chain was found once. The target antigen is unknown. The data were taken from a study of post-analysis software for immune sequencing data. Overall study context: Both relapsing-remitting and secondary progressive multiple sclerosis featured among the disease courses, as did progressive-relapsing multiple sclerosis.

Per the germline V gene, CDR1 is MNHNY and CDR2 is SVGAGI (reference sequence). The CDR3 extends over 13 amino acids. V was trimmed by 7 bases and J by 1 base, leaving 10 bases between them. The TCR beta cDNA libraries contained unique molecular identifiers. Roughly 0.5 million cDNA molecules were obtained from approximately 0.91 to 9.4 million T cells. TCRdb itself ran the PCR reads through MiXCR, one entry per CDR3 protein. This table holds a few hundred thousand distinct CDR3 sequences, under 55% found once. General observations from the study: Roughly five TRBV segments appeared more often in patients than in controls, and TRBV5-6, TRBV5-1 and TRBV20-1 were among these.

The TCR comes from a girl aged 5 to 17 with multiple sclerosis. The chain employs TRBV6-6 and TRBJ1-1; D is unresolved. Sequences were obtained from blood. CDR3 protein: CASIRPGNTEAFF. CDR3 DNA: TGTGCCAGCATCAGGCCGGGGAACACTGAAGCTTTCTTT.